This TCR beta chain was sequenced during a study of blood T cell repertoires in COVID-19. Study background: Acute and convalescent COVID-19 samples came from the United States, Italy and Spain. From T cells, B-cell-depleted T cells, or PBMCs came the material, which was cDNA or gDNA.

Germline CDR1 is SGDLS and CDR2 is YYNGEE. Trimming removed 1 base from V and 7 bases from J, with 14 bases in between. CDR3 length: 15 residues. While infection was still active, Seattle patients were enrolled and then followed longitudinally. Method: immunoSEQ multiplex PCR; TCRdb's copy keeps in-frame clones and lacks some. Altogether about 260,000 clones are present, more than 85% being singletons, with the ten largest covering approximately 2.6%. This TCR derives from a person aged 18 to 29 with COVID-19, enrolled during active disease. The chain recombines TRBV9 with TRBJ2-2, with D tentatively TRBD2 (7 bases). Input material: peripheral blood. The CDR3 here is CASSVSAGEGGELFF. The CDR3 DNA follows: TGTGCCAGCAGCGTATCGGCAGGGGAGGGCGGGGAGCTGTTTTTT.